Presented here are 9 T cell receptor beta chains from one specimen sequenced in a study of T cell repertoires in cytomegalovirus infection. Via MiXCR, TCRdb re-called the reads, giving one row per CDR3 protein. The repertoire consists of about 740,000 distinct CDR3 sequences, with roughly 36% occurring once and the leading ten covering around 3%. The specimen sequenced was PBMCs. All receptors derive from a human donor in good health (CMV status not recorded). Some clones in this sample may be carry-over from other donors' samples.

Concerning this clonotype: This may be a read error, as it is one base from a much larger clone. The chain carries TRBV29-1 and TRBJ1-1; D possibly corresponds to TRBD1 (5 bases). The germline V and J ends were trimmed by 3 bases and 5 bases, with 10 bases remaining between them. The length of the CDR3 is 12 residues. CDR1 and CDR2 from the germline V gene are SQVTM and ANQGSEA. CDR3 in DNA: TGCAGCGTTGACATGGGGCAGACTGAAGCTTTCTTT. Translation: CSVDMGQTEAFF.

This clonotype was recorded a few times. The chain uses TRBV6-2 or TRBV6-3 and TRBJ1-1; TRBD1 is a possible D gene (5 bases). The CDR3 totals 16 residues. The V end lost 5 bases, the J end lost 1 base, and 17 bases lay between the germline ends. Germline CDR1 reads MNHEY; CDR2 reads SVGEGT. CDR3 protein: CASSGRGTGPNTEAFF. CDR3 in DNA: TGTGCCAGCAGTGGCCGAGGTACGGGACCGAACACTGAAGCTTTCTTT.

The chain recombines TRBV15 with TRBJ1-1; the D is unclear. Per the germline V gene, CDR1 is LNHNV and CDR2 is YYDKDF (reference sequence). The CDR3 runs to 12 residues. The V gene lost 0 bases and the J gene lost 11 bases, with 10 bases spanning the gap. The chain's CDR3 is CATSREYGRAFF. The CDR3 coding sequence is TGTGCCACCAGCAGAGAGTACGGTCGGGCTTTCTTT.

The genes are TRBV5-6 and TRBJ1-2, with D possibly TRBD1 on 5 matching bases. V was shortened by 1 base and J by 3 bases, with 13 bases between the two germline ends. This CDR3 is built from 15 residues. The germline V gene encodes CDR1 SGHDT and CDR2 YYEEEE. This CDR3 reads CASSLLFSGDYGYTF. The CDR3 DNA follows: TGTGCCAGCAGCTTGCTATTTTCGGGGGACTATGGCTACACCTTC.

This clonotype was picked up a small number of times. The chain's CDR3 is CASSVPAGTGSYEQYF. As DNA, the CDR3 is TGTGCCAGCAGTGTACCTGCCGGGACAGGGTCTTACGAGCAGTACTTC. The chain has TRBV25-1 and TRBJ2-7; 9 nucleotides agree with TRBD1. There are 16 residues in the CDR3. In germline, CDR1 is MGHDK, CDR2 SYGVNS. V shed 4 bases and J 4 bases; nucleotides not matched to a gene: 11.

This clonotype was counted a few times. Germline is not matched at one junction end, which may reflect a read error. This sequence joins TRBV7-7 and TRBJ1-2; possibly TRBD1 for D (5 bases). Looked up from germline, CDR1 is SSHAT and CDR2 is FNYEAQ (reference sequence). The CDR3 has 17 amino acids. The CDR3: CASSFPRQAQVGYGYTF. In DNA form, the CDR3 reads TGTGCTAGCAGCTTCCCCCGGCAGGCACAGGTGGGGTATGGCTACACCTTC. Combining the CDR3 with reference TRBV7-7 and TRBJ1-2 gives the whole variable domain GAGVSQSPRYKVTKRGQDVTLRCDPISSHATLYWYQQALGQGPEFLTYFNYEAQPDKSGLPSDRFSAERPEGSISTLTIQRTEQRDSAMYRCASSFPRQAQVGYGYTFGSGTRLTVV.

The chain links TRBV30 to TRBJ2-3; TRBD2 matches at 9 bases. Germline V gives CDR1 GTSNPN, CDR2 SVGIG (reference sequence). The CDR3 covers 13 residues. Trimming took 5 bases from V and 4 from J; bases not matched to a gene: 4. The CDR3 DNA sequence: TGTGCCTGGTCCAAGCGGGGGGCAGATACGCAGTATTTT. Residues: CAWSKRGADTQYF.

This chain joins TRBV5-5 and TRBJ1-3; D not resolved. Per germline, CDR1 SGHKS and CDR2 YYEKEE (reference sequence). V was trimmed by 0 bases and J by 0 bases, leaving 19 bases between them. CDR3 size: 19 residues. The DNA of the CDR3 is TGTGCCAGCAGCTTGGTGCCCGCGGCAGGTGGACCCTCTGGAAACACCATATATTTT. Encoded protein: CASSLVPAAGGPSGNTIYF.

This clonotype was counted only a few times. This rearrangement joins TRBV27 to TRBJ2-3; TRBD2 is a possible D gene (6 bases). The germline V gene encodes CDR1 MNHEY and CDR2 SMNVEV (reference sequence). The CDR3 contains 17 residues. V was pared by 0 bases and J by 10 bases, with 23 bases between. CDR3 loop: CASSLSGSHADPGAQYF. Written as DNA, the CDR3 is TGTGCCAGCAGTTTATCCGGTAGCCACGCAGACCCGGGGGCGCAGTATTTT.